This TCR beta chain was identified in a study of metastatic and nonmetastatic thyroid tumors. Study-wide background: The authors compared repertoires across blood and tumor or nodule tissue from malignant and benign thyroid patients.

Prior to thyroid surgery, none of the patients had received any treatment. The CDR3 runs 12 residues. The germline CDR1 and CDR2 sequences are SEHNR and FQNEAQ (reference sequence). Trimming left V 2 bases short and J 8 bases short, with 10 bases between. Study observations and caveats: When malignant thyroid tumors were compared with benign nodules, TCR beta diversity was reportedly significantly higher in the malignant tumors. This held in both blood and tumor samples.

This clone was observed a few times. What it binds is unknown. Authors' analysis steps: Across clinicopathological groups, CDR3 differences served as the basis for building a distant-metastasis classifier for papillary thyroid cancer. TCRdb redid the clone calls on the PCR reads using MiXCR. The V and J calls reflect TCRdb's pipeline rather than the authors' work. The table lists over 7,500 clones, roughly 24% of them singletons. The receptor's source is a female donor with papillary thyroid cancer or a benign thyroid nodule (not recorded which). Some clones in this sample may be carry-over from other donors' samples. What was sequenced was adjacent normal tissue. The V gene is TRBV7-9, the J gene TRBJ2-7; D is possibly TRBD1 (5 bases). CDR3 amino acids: CASSLLSDKQYF. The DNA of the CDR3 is TGTGCCAGCAGCTTACTATCGGACAAGCAGTACTTC.